This T cell receptor (beta chain) was sequenced during a study of T cells after yellow fever vaccination. The study's findings and limits: FACS-sorted repertoires could contain abundant clonotypes contaminating from the bulk population. Most clones from primary vaccination resurfaced after the booster (around 97% CD4, less than 90% CD8).

TCRdb re-called the 5' RACE reads through MiXCR, storing one row per CDR3 protein. The data contain approximately 240,000 distinct CDR3 sequences, roughly 3.5% of them singletons. Many counts were recorded for this clonotype. Its antigen is currently unknown. The sample here was PBMCs, taken 15 days after the yellow fever booster vaccination. The clonotype comes from a young man who received the YFV17D yellow fever vaccine.

CDR3: CAWARIGKRMYGYTF. CDR3 in DNA: TGTGCCTGGGCTCGGATCGGGAAAAGGATGTATGGCTACACCTTC. The chain is built from TRBV30 and TRBJ1-2; D gene unclear. V was cut by 5 bases and J by 5 bases, with 21 bases left in between. Looked up from germline, CDR1 is GTSNPN and CDR2 is SVGIG (reference sequence). CDR3 size: 15 residues.